This note documents a single T cell receptor (beta chain) sequence. Its matching antigen is unknown. These data originate in a study of cytomegalovirus exposure and HLA in healthy donors. The study, taken as a whole, reports: The tendency of first-cohort TCR clusters to co-occur in the roughly 120 validation repertoires was the finding of a later analysis.

Germline CDR1 MNHNS, CDR2 SASEGT. Trimming took 7 bases from V and 0 from J, leaving 10 bases between them. CDR3 length: 13 residues. Sequencing used immunoSEQ multiplex PCR; TCRdb keeps in-frame clones, though not all of them. The sample lists some 190,000 clones, roughly 83% occurring once. J is TRBJ2-7 and V is TRBV6-1; D is possibly TRBD2 (5 bases). This clonotype was sampled from a woman younger than 30 in good health and CMV-seronegative. What was sequenced was PBMCs. The CDR3 sequence is CASNGGASYEQYF. CDR3 DNA: TGTGCCAGCAACGGAGGAGCCTCCTACGAGCAGTACTTC.